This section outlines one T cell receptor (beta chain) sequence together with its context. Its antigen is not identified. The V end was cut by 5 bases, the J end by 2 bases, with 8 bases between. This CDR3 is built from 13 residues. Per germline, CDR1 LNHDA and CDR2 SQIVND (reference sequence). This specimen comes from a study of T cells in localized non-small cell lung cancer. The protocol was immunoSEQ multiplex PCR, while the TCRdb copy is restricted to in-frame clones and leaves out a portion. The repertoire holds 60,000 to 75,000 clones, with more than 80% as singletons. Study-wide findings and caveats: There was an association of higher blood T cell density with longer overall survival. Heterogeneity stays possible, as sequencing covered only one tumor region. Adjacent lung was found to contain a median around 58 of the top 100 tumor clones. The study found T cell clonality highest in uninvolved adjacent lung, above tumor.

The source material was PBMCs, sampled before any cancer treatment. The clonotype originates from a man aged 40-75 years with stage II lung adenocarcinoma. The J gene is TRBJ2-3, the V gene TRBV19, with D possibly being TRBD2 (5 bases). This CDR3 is CASSPRDTDTQYF. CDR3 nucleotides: TGTGCCAGTAGTCCTCGGGACACAGATACGCAGTATTTT.